The clone carrying this TCR beta chain showed up just once. As yet, its antigen is unknown. These data come from a study of shared clonotypes between healthy human individuals. Study background: Three plates each covered CD4 naive and memory; CD8 naive two, CD8 memory one.

V was shortened by 5 bases and J by 0 bases, with 11 bases between the two germline ends. Germline loops: CDR1 SGHVT, CDR2 SQSDAQ. CDR3 length equals 15 residues. At a deep level, the assay was run. Method: immunoSEQ multiplex PCR; TCRdb's copy keeps in-frame clones and lacks some. The top ten hold about a quarter of the sample, which has about 700,000 clones, 90% to 95% seen once. It was CD45RO-negative cells, positively selected for CCR7, that made up naive CD8 cells, with terminally differentiated effector memory CD45RA+ cells excluded. Study-level findings and limits: Clonotypes which were not shared had lower generation probabilities than clonotypes that all four donors shared.

The chain joins TRBV7-4 to TRBJ2-1; D is tentatively TRBD1 or TRBD2 (5 bases each). The sequence was collected from a man younger than 40 in good health. The sequencing sample was made of naive CD8+ T cells sorted from blood. This CDR3 is CASSPGPSSYNEQFF. Written as DNA, the CDR3 is TGTGCCAGCAGCCCGGGACCCAGCTCCTACAATGAGCAGTTCTTC.